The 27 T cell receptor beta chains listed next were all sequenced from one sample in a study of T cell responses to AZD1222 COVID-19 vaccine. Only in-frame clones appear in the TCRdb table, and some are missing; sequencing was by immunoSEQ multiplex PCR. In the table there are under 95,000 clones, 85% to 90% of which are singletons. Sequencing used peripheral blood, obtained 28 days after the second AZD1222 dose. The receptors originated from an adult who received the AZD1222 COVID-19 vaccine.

CDR3 in amino acids: CASSQGSLGNTEAFF. DNA for the CDR3: TGCGCCAGCAGCCAAGGATCCCTCGGAAACACTGAAGCTTTCTTT. The V and J genes are TRBV4-3 and TRBJ1-1; D gene uncertain. Between the trimmed V and J ends, which lost 1 base and 2 bases, there was a span of 11 bases. Per the germline V gene, CDR1 is LGHNA and CDR2 is YSLEER. The CDR3 extends over 15 amino acids.

The CDR3 region is CASSRRVLKGAGNQPQHF. CDR3 sequence (DNA): TGTGCCAGCAGCCGTAGGGTTCTAAAGGGGGCGGGCAATCAGCCCCAGCATTTT. The chain combines TRBV28 with TRBJ1-5; 7 nucleotides align to TRBD1. V lost 6 bases and J lost 2; bases outside the gene matches: 16. Germline V gene sequence: CDR1 MDHEN, CDR2 SYDVKM. The CDR3 is 18 residues long.

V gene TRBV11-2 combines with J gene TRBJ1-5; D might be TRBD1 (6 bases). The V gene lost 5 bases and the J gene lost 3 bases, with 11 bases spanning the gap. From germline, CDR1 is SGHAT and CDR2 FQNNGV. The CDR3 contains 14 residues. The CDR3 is CASSPDSHNQPQHF. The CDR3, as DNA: TGTGCCAGCAGCCCGGACAGCCACAATCAGCCCCAGCATTTT.

The CDR3 sequence is CASRESIGGPSGNTIYF. For the CDR3, the DNA is TGTGCCAGTAGGGAGTCCATCGGCGGGCCTTCTGGAAACACCATATATTTT. The rearrangement joins TRBV19 to TRBJ1-3; D ambiguous. Germline loops: CDR1 LNHDA, CDR2 SQIVND (reference sequence). The CDR3 has 17 residues. V dropped 6 bases and J dropped 1 base, with 19 bases sitting between them.

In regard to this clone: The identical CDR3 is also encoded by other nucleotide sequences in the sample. The CDR3 DNA sequence: TGTGCCAGCTCACCGGGACAGGGGGGCAATCAGCCCCAGCATTTT. It codes for CASSPGQGGNQPQHF. The chain links TRBV18 to TRBJ1-5, with 11 bases aligning to TRBD1. The CDR3 loop spans 15 amino acids. J gave up 2 bases and V 3 bases, and 0 bases lay outside the gene matches. The germline V gene encodes CDR1 KGHSH and CDR2 LQKENI.

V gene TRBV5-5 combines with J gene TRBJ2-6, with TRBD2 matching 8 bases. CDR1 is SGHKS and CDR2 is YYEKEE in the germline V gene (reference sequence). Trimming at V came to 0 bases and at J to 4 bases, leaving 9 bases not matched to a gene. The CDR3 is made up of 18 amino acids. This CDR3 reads CASSLVGSGAGGANVLTF. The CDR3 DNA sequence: TGTGCCAGCAGCTTGGTGGGTAGCGGGGCTGGAGGGGCCAACGTCCTGACTTTC.

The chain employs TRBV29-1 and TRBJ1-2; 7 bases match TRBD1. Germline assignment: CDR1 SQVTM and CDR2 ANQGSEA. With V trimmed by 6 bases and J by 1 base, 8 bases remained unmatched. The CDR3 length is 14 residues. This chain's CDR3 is CSVETGSVNYGYTF. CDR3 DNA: TGCAGCGTCGAGACAGGGTCCGTTAACTATGGCTACACCTTC.

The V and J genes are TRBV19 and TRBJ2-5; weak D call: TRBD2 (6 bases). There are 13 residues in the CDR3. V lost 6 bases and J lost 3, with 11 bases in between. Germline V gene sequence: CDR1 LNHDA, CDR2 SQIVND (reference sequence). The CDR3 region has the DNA TGTGCCAGTAGAGCCGGGAGCAAAGAGACCCAGTACTTC. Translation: CASRAGSKETQYF.

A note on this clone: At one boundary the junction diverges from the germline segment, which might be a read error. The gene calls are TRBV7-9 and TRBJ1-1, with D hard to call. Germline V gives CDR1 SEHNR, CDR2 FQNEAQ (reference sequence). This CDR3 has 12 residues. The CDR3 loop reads CASSSANAEAFF. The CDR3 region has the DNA TGTGCCAGCAGTTCTGCGAACGCTGAAGCTTTCTTT.

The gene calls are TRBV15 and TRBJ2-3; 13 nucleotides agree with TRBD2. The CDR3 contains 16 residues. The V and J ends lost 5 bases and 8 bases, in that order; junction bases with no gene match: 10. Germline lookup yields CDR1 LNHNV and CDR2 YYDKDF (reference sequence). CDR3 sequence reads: CATSGSRTSGGGTQYF. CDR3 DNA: TGTGCCACCAGCGGGTCTAGAACTAGCGGGGGGGGTACGCAGTATTTT.

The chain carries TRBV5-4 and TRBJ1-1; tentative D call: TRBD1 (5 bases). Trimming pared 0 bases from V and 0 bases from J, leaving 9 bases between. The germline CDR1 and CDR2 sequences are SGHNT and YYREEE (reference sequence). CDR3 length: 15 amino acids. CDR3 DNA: TGTGCCAGCAGCTTGGGAGGGACTCTGAACACTGAAGCTTTCTTT. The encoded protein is CASSLGGTLNTEAFF.

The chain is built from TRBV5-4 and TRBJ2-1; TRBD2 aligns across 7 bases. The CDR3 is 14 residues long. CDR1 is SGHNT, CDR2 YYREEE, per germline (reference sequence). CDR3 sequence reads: CAGSRGSSYNEQFF. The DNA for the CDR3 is TGTGCGGGGTCGCGGGGGAGCTCCTACAATGAGCAGTTCTTC.

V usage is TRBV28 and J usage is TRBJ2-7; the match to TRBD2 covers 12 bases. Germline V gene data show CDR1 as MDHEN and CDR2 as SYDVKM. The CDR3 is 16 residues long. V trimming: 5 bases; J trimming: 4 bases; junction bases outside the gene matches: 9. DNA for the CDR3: TGTGCCAGCAGTCTACTAGCGGGGGGACCTTTGTACGAGCAGTACTTC. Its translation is CASSLLAGGPLYEQYF.

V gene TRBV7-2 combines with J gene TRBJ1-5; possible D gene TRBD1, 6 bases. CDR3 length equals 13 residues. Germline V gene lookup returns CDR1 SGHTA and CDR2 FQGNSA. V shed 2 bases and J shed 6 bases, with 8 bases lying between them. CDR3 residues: CASSLQGSQPQHF. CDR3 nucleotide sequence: TGTGCCAGCAGCTTACAGGGGAGTCAGCCCCAGCATTTT.

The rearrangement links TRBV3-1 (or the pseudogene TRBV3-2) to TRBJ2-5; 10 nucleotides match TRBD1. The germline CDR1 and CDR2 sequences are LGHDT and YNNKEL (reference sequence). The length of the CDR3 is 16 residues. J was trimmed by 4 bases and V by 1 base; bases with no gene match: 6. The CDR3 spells CASSQGERDRGETQYF. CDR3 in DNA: TGTGCCAGCAGCCAAGGGGAGAGGGACAGGGGAGAGACCCAGTACTTC.

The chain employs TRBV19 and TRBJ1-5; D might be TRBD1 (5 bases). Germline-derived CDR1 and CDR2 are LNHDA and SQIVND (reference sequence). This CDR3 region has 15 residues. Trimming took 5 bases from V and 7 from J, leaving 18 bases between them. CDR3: CASSGGTATRQPQHF. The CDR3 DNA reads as TGTGCCAGTAGTGGCGGGACGGCGACAAGGCAGCCCCAGCATTTT. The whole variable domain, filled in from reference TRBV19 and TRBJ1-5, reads DGGITQSPKYLFRKEGQNVTLSCEQNLNHDAMYWYRQDPGQGLRLIYYSQIVNDFQKGDIAEGYSVSREKKESFPLTVTSAQKNPTAFYLCASSGGTATRQPQHFGDGTRLSIL.

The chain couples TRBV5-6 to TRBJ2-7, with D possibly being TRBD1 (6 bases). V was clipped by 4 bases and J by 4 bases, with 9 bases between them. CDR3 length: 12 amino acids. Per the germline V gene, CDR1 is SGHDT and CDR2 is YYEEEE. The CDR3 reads CASSAGVYEQYF. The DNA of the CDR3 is TGTGCCAGCAGCGCAGGGGTTTACGAGCAGTACTTC.

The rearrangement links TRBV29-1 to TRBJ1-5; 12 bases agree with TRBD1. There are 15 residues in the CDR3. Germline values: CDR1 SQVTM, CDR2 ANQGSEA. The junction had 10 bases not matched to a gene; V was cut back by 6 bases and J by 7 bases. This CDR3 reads CSVQTGTGGVQPQHF. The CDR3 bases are TGCAGCGTCCAGACCGGGACAGGGGGCGTACAGCCCCAGCATTTT.

The CDR3 reads CASSTPRYTYNEQFF. In DNA, the CDR3 is TGTGCCAGCAGCACTCCCCGGTATACTTACAATGAGCAGTTCTTC. The genes are TRBV27 and TRBJ2-1; D remains unclear. Germline CDR1 reads MNHEY; CDR2 reads SMNVEV (reference sequence). Between the trimmed V and J ends, which lost 6 bases and 4 bases, there was a span of 16 bases. The CDR3 totals 15 residues.

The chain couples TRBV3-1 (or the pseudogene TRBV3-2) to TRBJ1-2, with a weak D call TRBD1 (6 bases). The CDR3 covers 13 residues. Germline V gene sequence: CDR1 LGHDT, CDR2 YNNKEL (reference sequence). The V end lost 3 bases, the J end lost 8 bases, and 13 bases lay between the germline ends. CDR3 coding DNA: TGTGCCAGCAGCCAGGCCGAACAGGGAGGCTACACCTTC. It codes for CASSQAEQGGYTF.

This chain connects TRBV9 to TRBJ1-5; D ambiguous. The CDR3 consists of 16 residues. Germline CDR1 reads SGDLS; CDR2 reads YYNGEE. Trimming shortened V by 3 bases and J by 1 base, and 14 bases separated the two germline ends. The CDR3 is CASSAPPGRSNQPQHF. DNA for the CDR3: TGTGCCAGCAGCGCCCCCCCTGGCCGAAGCAATCAGCCCCAGCATTTT.

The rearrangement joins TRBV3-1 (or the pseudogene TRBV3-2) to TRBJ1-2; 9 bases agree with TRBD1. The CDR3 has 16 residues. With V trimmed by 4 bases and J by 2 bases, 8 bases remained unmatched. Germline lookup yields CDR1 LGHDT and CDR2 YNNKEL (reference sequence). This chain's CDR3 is CASSPIPGTGNYGYTF. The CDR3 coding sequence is TGTGCCAGCAGCCCGATACCGGGGACAGGGAACTATGGCTACACCTTC.

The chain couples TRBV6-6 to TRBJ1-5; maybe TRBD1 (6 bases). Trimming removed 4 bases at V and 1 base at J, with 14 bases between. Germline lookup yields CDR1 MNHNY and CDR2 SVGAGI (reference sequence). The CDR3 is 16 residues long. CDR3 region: CASSSRGGASNQPQHF. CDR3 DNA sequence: TGTGCCAGCAGTTCCCGGGGGGGGGCGAGCAATCAGCCCCAGCATTTT.

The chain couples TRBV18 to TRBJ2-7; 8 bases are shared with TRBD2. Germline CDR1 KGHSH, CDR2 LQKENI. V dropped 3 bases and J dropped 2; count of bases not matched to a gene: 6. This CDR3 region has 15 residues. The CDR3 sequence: CASSPRTSPAYEQYF. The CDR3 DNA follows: TGTGCCAGCTCACCTCGGACTAGCCCAGCCTACGAGCAGTACTTC.

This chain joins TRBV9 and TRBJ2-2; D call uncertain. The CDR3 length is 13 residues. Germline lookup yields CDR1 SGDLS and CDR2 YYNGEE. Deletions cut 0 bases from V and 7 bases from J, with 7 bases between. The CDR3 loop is CASSVVSSGELFF. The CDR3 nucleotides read TGTGCCAGCAGCGTAGTTAGCAGCGGGGAGCTGTTTTTT.

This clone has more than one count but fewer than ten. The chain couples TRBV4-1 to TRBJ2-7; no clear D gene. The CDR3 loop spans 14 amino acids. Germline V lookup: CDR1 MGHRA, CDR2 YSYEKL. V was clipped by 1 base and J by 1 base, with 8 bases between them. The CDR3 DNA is TGCGCCAGCAGCCAAGGGTCTCAGTCCTACGAGCAGTACTTC. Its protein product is CASSQGSQSYEQYF.

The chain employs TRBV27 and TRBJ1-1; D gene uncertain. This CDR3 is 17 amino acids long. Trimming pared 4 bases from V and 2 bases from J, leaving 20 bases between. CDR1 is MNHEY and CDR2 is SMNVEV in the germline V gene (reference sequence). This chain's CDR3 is CASSSSGDQSSNTEAFF. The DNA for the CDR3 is TGTGCCAGCAGTTCATCCGGGGATCAATCCTCTAACACTGAAGCTTTCTTT.